This T cell receptor (beta chain) was found in a study of blood T cell repertoires in COVID-19. Between the trimmed V and J ends, which lost 2 bases and 5 bases, there was a span of 11 bases. The CDR3 extends over 14 amino acids. Germline values: CDR1 MNHEY, CDR2 SMNVEV (reference sequence). Assay used: immunoSEQ multiplex PCR; TCRdb lists only in-frame clones, some missing. The sample carries about 82,000 clones, roughly 80% recorded once. The sequence was collected from a man at least 80 years old with active or convalescent COVID-19. The chain joins TRBV27 to TRBJ2-3; TRBD1 might be the D (6 bases). Sequencing input: peripheral blood. The CDR3 is CASSLTGFLDTQYF. The CDR3 DNA sequence: TGTGCCAGCAGTTTAACAGGGTTTTTAGATACGCAGTATTTT.